The 2 T cell receptor beta chains below all came from one sample that was sequenced in a study of blood T cell repertoires in COVID-19. Assay used: immunoSEQ multiplex PCR; TCRdb lists only in-frame clones, some missing. The sample includes approximately 150,000 clones, more than 70% seen only once; the top ten take 15% to 20%. Sequences were obtained from PBMCs or T cells enriched from blood (not recorded which). Receptors originate from a man aged 60 to 75 who had recovered from COVID-19.

The chain joins TRBV6-5 to TRBJ2-3, with 9 bases lining up with TRBD1. The germline gives CDR1 MNHEY, CDR2 SVGAGI. Trimming cost V 11 bases and J 4 bases; bases outside gene matches: 13. There are 15 residues in the CDR3. The CDR3 region has the DNA TGTGCCTCAAAAGGAAGGACAGGGGAGGCAGATACGCAGTATTTT. Protein sequence: CASKGRTGEADTQYF.

This sequence joins TRBV28 and TRBJ2-1; 9 bases match TRBD1. V was pared by 3 bases and J by 13 bases, with 10 bases of the junction left unmatched. CDR1 and CDR2 from the germline V gene are MDHEN and SYDVKM. The CDR3 contains 14 residues. The CDR3: CASSFLPGQGHQFF. CDR3 DNA: TGTGCCAGCAGTTTCCTCCCGGGACAGGGACATCAGTTCTTC.